This T cell receptor (beta chain) was retrieved from a study of T cells expressing NK-cell markers. The authors made TCR beta cDNA libraries by 5'RACE template switching. This switching added a universal primer site and UMIs. TCRdb reprocessed the 5' RACE reads and stores each CDR3 protein as one record, lacking DNA. Found here are roughly 380,000 distinct CDR3 sequences; the top ten clones hold under 6.5%. The germline V gene has CDR1 SGHTA and CDR2 FQGTGA. The CDR3 consists of 15 residues. V and J are TRBV7-3 and TRBJ2-1; the D gene TCRdb calls, TRBD2, cannot be checked with no DNA. Sequencing used blood T cells: a sorted CD56 or NKG2C T cell subset, CD4+ or CD8+ T cells, or bulk PBMC T cells (not recorded which). The source is a man between 18 and 69 years old in good health. CDR3 sequence: CASSSGAGGRNEQFF. The complete variable domain, with remaining parts taken from reference TRBV7-3 and TRBJ2-1, reads GAGVSQTPSNKVTEKGKYVELRCDPISGHTALYWYRQSLGQGPEFLIYFQGTGAADDSGLPNDRFFAVRPEGSVSTLKIQRTERGDSAVYLCASSSGAGGRNEQFFGPGTRLTVL.